Below are 10 T cell receptor beta chains sequenced from a single sample in a study of blood T cell repertoires in COVID-19. Clones were sequenced by immunoSEQ multiplex PCR, and TCRdb holds only the in-frame ones, with some missing. The sample has roughly 230,000 clones; 65% to 90% are singletons. The sequencing input was peripheral blood. These receptors came from a man aged 50 or older with COVID-19, enrolled during active disease.

The chain combines TRBV30 with TRBJ2-1, with 12 positions matching TRBD2. This CDR3 is built from 16 residues. Germline-derived CDR1 and CDR2 are GTSNPN and SVGIG (reference sequence). V lost 1 base and J lost 6; bases outside the gene matches: 7. CDR3 bases: TGTGCCTGGAGTGGACTAGCGGGGGCCAGGATCAATGAGCAGTTCTTC. Translation: CAWSGLAGARINEQFF.

This chain uses TRBV5-5 with TRBJ2-3, with TRBD1 as a possible D gene (6 bases). Looked up from germline, CDR1 is SGHKS and CDR2 is YYEKEE (reference sequence). Trimming pared 0 bases from V and 3 bases from J, leaving 14 bases between. The CDR3 has 16 residues. The CDR3 protein is CASSLGGRGGTDTQYF. The CDR3 coding sequence is TGTGCCAGCAGCTTGGGGGGGCGCGGAGGAACAGATACGCAGTATTTT.

The chain has TRBV5-1 and TRBJ2-2; 10 bases match TRBD1. The CDR3 consists of 14 residues. The germline V gene has CDR1 SGHRS and CDR2 YFSETQ. V was clipped by 6 bases and J by 7 bases; unmatched bases: 6. The CDR3 coding sequence is TGCGCCAGCACACCGGGACAGGGGTACGGGGAGCTGTTTTTT. This sequence encodes CASTPGQGYGELFF.

The chain combines TRBV5-1 with TRBJ2-1, with D unresolved. The germline V gene has CDR1 SGHRS and CDR2 YFSETQ. V shed 1 base and J shed 4 bases, with 12 bases lying between them. The CDR3 consists of 15 residues. The DNA of the CDR3 is TGCGCCAGCAGCTTGAGCACAGTTGAATACAATGAGCAGTTCTTC. Protein: CASSLSTVEYNEQFF.

The rearrangement uses TRBV18 and TRBJ1-5, with D perhaps matching TRBD1 (5 bases). The germline CDR1 and CDR2 sequences are KGHSH and LQKENI. The length of the CDR3 is 15 residues. Trimming removed 2 bases from V and 4 bases from J, with 12 bases in between. In DNA, the CDR3 is TGTGCCAGCTCACCATCGGGTCGGGGGAATCAGCCCCAGCATTTT. The encoded protein is CASSPSGRGNQPQHF.

This clone was seen a single time. The rearrangement links TRBV11-3 to TRBJ2-3, with 7 bases lining up with TRBD2. CDR3 size: 15 residues. V shed 3 bases and J 0 bases; nucleotides not matched to a gene: 3. Germline CDR1 reads SGHNT; CDR2 reads YENEEA. The CDR3 is CASSFGGGSTDTQYF. DNA of the CDR3: TGTGCCAGCAGCTTCGGCGGGGGAAGCACAGATACGCAGTATTTT.

The J gene is TRBJ2-5, the V gene TRBV24-1; tentative D call: TRBD2 (5 bases). The V end lost 4 bases, the J end lost 5 bases, and 16 bases lay between the germline ends. Germline V gene sequence: CDR1 KGHDR, CDR2 SFDVKD. The CDR3 consists of 15 residues. This chain's CDR3 is CATSEGFVRGETQYF. The DNA for the CDR3 is TGTGCCACCAGTGAAGGGTTCGTGCGCGGGGAGACCCAGTACTTC.

V and J are TRBV6-1 and TRBJ1-4; tentative D call: TRBD1 (6 bases). The V end lost 2 bases, the J end lost 5 bases, and 15 bases lay between the germline ends. The CDR3 spans 16 residues. Germline CDR1 MNHNS, CDR2 SASEGT. The CDR3 region is CASSEKGQPGNEKLFF. The CDR3, as DNA: TGTGCCAGCAGTGAAAAGGGACAACCGGGAAATGAAAAACTGTTTTTT.

The chain has TRBV7-8 and TRBJ1-4; 9 bases align to TRBD1. Germline CDR1 and CDR2: SGHVS and FQNEAQ. Trimming removed 3 bases from V and 7 bases from J; junction bases left unmatched: 9. This CDR3 has 16 residues. DNA for the CDR3: TGTGCCAGCAGCTTCGGCAACCGGGACAGGGTTGAAAAACTGTTTTTT. Encoded protein: CASSFGNRDRVEKLFF.

This clone was counted only a few times. Written as DNA, the CDR3 is TGTGCCAGCAGCCCCCGGGCGGGGGTCTACGAGCAGTACTTC. This translates into CASSPRAGVYEQYF. The V and J genes are TRBV7-2 and TRBJ2-7; 7 bases fit TRBD2. The CDR3 totals 14 residues. The trim removed 5 bases at V and 3 bases at J, leaving 7 bases unmatched. Looked up from germline, CDR1 is SGHTA and CDR2 is FQGNSA.